One and the same sample provided the 21 T cell receptor beta chains below, sequenced in a study of cytomegalovirus exposure and HLA in healthy donors. PCR was performed using 60 Vbeta and 13 Jbeta primers. Profiling relied on immunoSEQ multiplex PCR, and the TCRdb table lists in-frame clones only, not all of them. This repertoire shows around 85,000 clones, around three quarters found once; its top ten account for 1.1%. Source material: PBMCs. The origin of the receptors is a male donor in good health and CMV-seronegative.

Notes on this clone: Other nucleotide sequences from this sample produce the same CDR3. The chain employs TRBV5-1 and TRBJ1-4, with D perhaps TRBD1 (6 bases). The CDR3 has 15 amino acids. Trimming removed 1 base from V and 4 bases from J, with 11 bases in between. CDR1 is SGHRS, CDR2 YFSETQ, per germline. The CDR3 here is CASSLTGFYNEKLFF. The CDR3 nucleotides are TGCGCCAGCAGCTTGACAGGGTTTTATAATGAAAAACTGTTTTTT. The variable domain in full, with the rest retrieved from reference TRBV5-1 and TRBJ1-4, is KAGVTQTPRYLIKTRGQQVTLSCSPISGHRSVSWYQQTPGQGLQFLFEYFSETQRNKGNFPGRFSGRQFSNSRSEMNVSTLELGDSALYLCASSLTGFYNEKLFFGSGTQLSVL.

This chain links TRBV2 with TRBJ1-5; D is ambiguous. The length of the CDR3 is 13 residues. Germline V CDR1 and CDR2: SNHLY, FYNNEI. The germline V and J ends were trimmed by 6 bases and 7 bases, with 13 bases remaining between them. This CDR3 is CASSTGFGQPQHF. The CDR3 DNA follows: TGTGCCAGCAGCACGGGTTTCGGGCAGCCCCAGCATTTT. The full variable domain, with the rest looked up from reference TRBV2 and TRBJ1-5, is EPEVTQTPSHQVTQMGQEVILRCVPISNHLYFYWYRQILGQKVEFLVSFYNNEISEKSEIFDDQFSVERPDGSNFTLKIRSTKLEDSAMYFCASSTGFGQPQHFGDGTRLSIL.

The CDR3 spells CASSLVAAGAFGYGYTF. The CDR3 region has the DNA TGTGCCAGCAGCTTAGTTGCCGCGGGGGCATTCGGCTATGGCTACACCTTC. The chain is built from TRBV7-2 and TRBJ1-2, with D possibly TRBD1 on 6 matching bases. There are 17 residues in the CDR3. V dropped 1 base and J dropped 4 bases, with 19 bases sitting between them. The V gene's germline CDR1 is SGHTA and CDR2 FQGNSA.

This clone came up a few times. The chain employs TRBV7-6 and TRBJ2-5, with 11 bases that match TRBD2. The CDR3 totals 18 residues. The J segment lost 2 bases and the V segment lost 4 bases, leaving 12 bases of the junction unmatched. Germline values: CDR1 SGHVS, CDR2 FNYEAQ. The CDR3 DNA reads as TGTGCCAGCAGCTCAACCCTAACGGTAGCGGGAGGGCAAGAGACCCAGTACTTC. Amino acid sequence: CASSSTLTVAGGQETQYF. The complete variable domain, with remaining parts taken from reference TRBV7-6 and TRBJ2-5, reads GAGVSQSPRYKVTKRGQDVALRCDPISGHVSLYWYRQALGQGPEFLTYFNYEAQQDKSGLPNDRFSAERPEGSISTLTIQRTEQRDSAMYRCASSSTLTVAGGQETQYFGPGTRLLVL.

This chain links TRBV7-9 with TRBJ2-1; D remains ambiguous. V was clipped by 5 bases and J by 6 bases, with 14 bases between them. Germline CDR1 SEHNR, CDR2 FQNEAQ (reference sequence). This CDR3 has 14 amino acids. The CDR3 region has the DNA TGTGCCAGCAGCCTCGACACTGAGTTCAATGAGCAGTTCTTC. Amino acid sequence: CASSLDTEFNEQFF. The variable domain in full, completed from reference TRBV7-9 and TRBJ2-1, reads DTGVSQNPRHKITKRGQNVTFRCDPISEHNRLYWYRQTLGQGPEFLTYFQNEAQLEKSRLLSDRFSAERPKGSFSTLEIQRTEQGDSAMYLCASSLDTEFNEQFFGPGTRLTVL.

The chain combines TRBV9 with TRBJ1-2; no reliable D call. V was clipped by 3 bases and J by 7 bases, with 7 bases between them. From germline, CDR1 is SGDLS and CDR2 YYNGEE. The CDR3 consists of 11 residues. The CDR3 sequence: CASSANGGYTF. The CDR3 nucleotides read TGTGCCAGCAGCGCAAACGGTGGCTACACCTTC.

The sample holds a few counts of this clone. The J gene is TRBJ1-5, the V gene TRBV7-6, with 7 bases aligning to TRBD1. CDR1 is SGHVS and CDR2 is FNYEAQ in the germline V gene. V dropped 3 bases and J dropped 5; count of bases not matched to a gene: 7. The CDR3 spans 15 residues. The CDR3 DNA reads as TGTGCCAGCAGCTTGGCAGGGGGAGCGGATCAGCCCCAGCATTTT. This gives the protein CASSLAGGADQPQHF.

The CDR3 loop is CASRPGQSTDTQYF. The CDR3 DNA follows: TGTGCCAGTAGGCCGGGACAGAGCACAGATACGCAGTATTTT. V gene TRBV19 combines with J gene TRBJ2-3; 7 bases align to TRBD1. V lost 6 bases, J lost 0 bases, and 3 bases stayed unmatched. The CDR3 length is 14 residues. CDR1 LNHDA and CDR2 SQIVND come from the germline V gene (reference sequence).

The V and J genes are TRBV7-9 and TRBJ1-4; TRBD1 matches 10 bases. After removal of 1 base from V and 8 bases from J, the junction contained 7 bases not matched to a gene. Germline values: CDR1 SEHNR, CDR2 FQNEAQ (reference sequence). This CDR3 contains 16 residues. The CDR3 loop reads CASSLGPGQGYEKLFF. DNA of the CDR3: TGTGCCAGCAGCTTAGGGCCGGGACAGGGGTACGAAAAACTGTTTTTT.

The rearrangement links TRBV6-1 to TRBJ2-3; 12 nucleotides align to TRBD2. CDR3 size: 16 residues. Trimming cost V 3 bases and J 5 bases; bases outside gene matches: 6. Per germline, CDR1 MNHNS and CDR2 SASEGT. For the CDR3, the DNA is TGTGCCAGCAGTGACAGACTAGCGGGGGTTGGAGATACGCAGTATTTT. Translated, it gives CASSDRLAGVGDTQYF.

The chain uses TRBV7-3 and TRBJ2-5; 9 bases line up with TRBD1. The DNA end lines up better with TRBJ2-7; the J call may be wrong. Germline CDR1 is SGHTA and CDR2 is FQGTGA. The CDR3 is made up of 15 amino acids. CDR3 residues: CASSLRGTGFHEQYF. The DNA for the CDR3 is TGTGCCAGCAGCTTAAGGGGGACAGGGTTCCACGAGCAGTACTTC.

The rearrangement joins TRBV19 to TRBJ2-1, with 9 bases lining up with TRBD2. This CDR3 comprises 13 residues. V lost 7 bases to trimming and J lost 10 bases; unmatched junction nucleotides: 8. Germline-derived CDR1 and CDR2 are LNHDA and SQIVND (reference sequence). CDR3 nucleotide sequence: TGTGCCAGTAAGGATAGCGGGGGACTGGAGCAGTTCTTC. This sequence encodes CASKDSGGLEQFF.

The gene calls are TRBV6-1 and TRBJ1-2; tentative D call: TRBD1 (5 bases). Trimming pared 2 bases from V and 1 base from J, leaving 8 bases between. Germline values: CDR1 MNHNS, CDR2 SASEGT. The CDR3 consists of 14 residues. The CDR3 loop reads CASSERGGNYGYTF. CDR3 sequence (DNA): TGTGCCAGCAGTGAACGCGGGGGTAACTATGGCTACACCTTC.

This rearrangement joins TRBV27 to TRBJ2-2; the match to TRBD1 covers 12 bases. The J segment lost 7 bases and the V segment lost 6 bases, leaving 9 bases of the junction unmatched. The length of the CDR3 is 16 residues. Germline-derived CDR1 and CDR2 are MNHEY and SMNVEV (reference sequence). The CDR3 DNA reads TGTGCCAGCAGCGCCTCCGGGACAGGGGGCTTCGGGGAGCTGTTTTTT. Protein product: CASSASGTGGFGELFF.

The chain uses TRBV5-1 and TRBJ1-5; unclear D gene. There are 13 residues in the CDR3. Per germline, CDR1 SGHRS and CDR2 YFSETQ. V lost 0 bases and J 4 bases, leaving 5 bases between the germline ends. CDR3 DNA sequence: TGCGCCAGCAGCTTGGCGGGGAATCAGCCCCAGCATTTT. It codes for CASSLAGNQPQHF.

The chain combines TRBV21-1 with TRBJ1-5; the table's D call of TRBD1 was not tested on the DNA. TRBV21-1 is a pseudogene locus. The CDR3 runs 15 residues. CDR3 in amino acids: CAIDRARGSNQPQHF. The CDR3 DNA is TGTGCCATAGACAGGGCTCGAGGTAGCAATCAGCCCCAGCATTTT.

The chain carries TRBV7-6 and TRBJ2-3; 8 positions match TRBD2. The CDR3 loop spans 16 amino acids. Germline lookup yields CDR1 SGHVS and CDR2 FNYEAQ. The J segment lost 3 bases and the V segment lost 0 bases, leaving 5 bases of the junction unmatched. In DNA form, the CDR3 reads TGTGCCAGCAGCTTAGCGCAGGCGGGGGGAACAGATACGCAGTATTTT. Encoded protein: CASSLAQAGGTDTQYF.

About this clone itself: One end of the junction does not line up with germline, which may come from a read error. The rearrangement uses TRBV7-9 and TRBJ1-1; D unresolved. CDR1 is SEHNR and CDR2 is FQNEAQ in the germline V gene (reference sequence). This CDR3 has 8 amino acids. The CDR3 is CSSSLLFF. In DNA, the CDR3 is TGTTCCAGCAGCTTACTGTTCTTT.

The chain combines TRBV18 with TRBJ2-2; TRBD2 is a possible D gene (6 bases). The CDR3 spans 13 residues. Germline CDR1 is KGHSH and CDR2 is LQKENI. The ends were cut back, 3 bases at V and 11 bases at J, with 13 bases in the middle. CDR3 sequence reads: CASSPTSAGELFF. The CDR3 nucleotides are TGTGCCAGCTCACCGACTAGTGCTGGAGAGCTGTTTTTT.

V usage is TRBV4-3 and J usage is TRBJ1-1; 10 positions agree with TRBD1. The CDR3 sequence is 18 residues long. CDR1 and CDR2 from the germline V gene are LGHNA and YSLEER. J was trimmed by 5 bases and V by 1 base; bases with no gene match: 13. The CDR3 protein is CASSQAFAGTGAGTEAFF. For the CDR3, the DNA is TGCGCCAGCAGCCAAGCCTTTGCCGGGACAGGGGCGGGGACTGAAGCTTTCTTT.

The genes are TRBV7-2 and TRBJ2-3, with 7 bases matching TRBD1. There are 15 residues in the CDR3. From germline, CDR1 is SGHTA and CDR2 FQGNSA. The ends lost 2 bases at V and 3 bases at J; junction bases unmatched: 5. CDR3 DNA: TGTGCCAGCAGCTTAAAGACAGGGAGTACAGATACGCAGTATTTT. It specifies CASSLKTGSTDTQYF.